This T cell receptor (beta chain) was found in a study of OX40 agonist ivuxolimab in advanced cancers. General study results and limits: Clonal expansion from baseline to week 6 occurred in both CD4+ and CD8+ T cells.

Using immunoSEQ multiplex PCR, the repertoire was profiled, and TCRdb retains in-frame clones only, with some absent. The sample has 82,000 or so clones; around 90% are singletons. CDR3 length: 14 amino acids. V lost 4 bases and J lost 3, with 12 bases in between. Germline loops: CDR1 SGHTA, CDR2 FQGTGA. Points on this clone: The antigen remains undetermined.

The sequence was obtained from an adult with an advanced solid tumor such as melanoma, head and neck, liver or kidney cancer. The sample consisted of CD4+ or CD8+ T cells sorted from blood, taken in a trial of the OX40 agonist ivuxolimab. The chain carries TRBV7-3 and TRBJ2-5; no firm D call. CDR3 in amino acids: CASSSAGAEETQYF. CDR3 bases: TGTGCCAGCAGCTCAGCAGGAGCTGAAGAGACCCAGTACTTC.